The rows below give T cell receptor beta chains drawn from one sample of a study of blood T cells in healthy people across ages. Each CDR3 protein gets one entry after TCRdb re-called the 5' RACE reads with MiXCR. The table lists over 700,000 distinct CDR3 sequences, 40% to 65% of them singletons. What was sequenced was blood. Source of these receptors: an elderly man in good health. The conserved cysteine and the conserved F or W are not part of the CDR3 here. Expanded clones get a size class; other rows say once, few or many, or leave the size out.

J gene,clone size,CDR3 length,V gene,CDR3 protein
TRBJ1-1,.,14,TRBV7-2,ASSLGPANTNAEAF
TRBJ1-5,.,12,TRBV6-1,ATNPGGSFQPQH
TRBJ2-7,.,12,TRBV7-8,ASSLANFGAEQY
TRBJ2-3,.,10,TRBV6-6,ASSYSTSFAY
TRBJ1-4,.,13,TRBV5-1,ASSWYQGEGEKLF
TRBJ2-3,.,14,TRBV11-2,ASSISYRGGHGYAY
TRBJ2-7,.,14,TRBV12-5,ASGLRLGGLPYEQY
TRBJ2-7,.,13,TRBV21-1,ASSNCGINGLEQY
TRBJ1-2,.,12,TRBV7-9,ASSPPTGNYGCT
TRBJ1-1,.,12,TRBV3-1,ASSQELGNTEAF
.,.,12,TRBV20-1,SAFGLAGSNEQY
.,few,12,TRBV9,ASSAGTSLYEQY
TRBJ1-4,few,11,TRBV5-1,ASSLEGAGKLF
TRBJ2-3,many,13,TRBV28,ASSPTSGSTDTQY
TRBJ2-1,.,13,TRBV18,ASSPFRGPYNEQF
TRBJ2-1,once,11,TRBV6-1,ASSKESYNEQF
TRBJ2-1,.,10,TRBV6-5,ASSGRNDEQF
.,.,15,TRBV5-1,ASSPRKGTTYGETQY
TRBJ2-1,few,13,TRBV29-1,SAETGDVSYNEQF
TRBJ2-7,.,11,TRBV29-1,SGLTGSGYEQY
TRBJ2-7,.,11,TRBV5-1,ASRFGVDYEQY
TRBJ2-7,once,13,TRBV5-6,ASSLTEGAQVEQY
TRBJ1-6,.,11,TRBV20-1,SARDVGNSPLH
TRBJ1-1,.,14,TRBV20-1,SARELDGKVGTEAF
TRBJ2-2,.,13,TRBV7-9,ASSLVTPEGGELF
TRBJ2-5,.,15,TRBV18,ASSPIRQGVLKETQY
TRBJ2-1,.,14,TRBV7-9,ASSTRTSGRINEQF
TRBJ1-6,few,15,TRBV20-1,SAYGGGVASYNSPLH
TRBJ2-5,once,14,TRBV28,ASSFHGGGVQETQY
.,.,11,TRBV9,ASSAGTRYEQY
TRBJ1-2,.,13,TRBV12-3/TRBV12-4,ASSLDRRANYGYT
TRBJ2-5,.,9,TRBV27,ASRRQETQY
TRBJ2-5,.,10,TRBV6-2/TRBV6-3,ASGQIGETQY
.,.,12,TRBV18,ASSPIEHSYEQY
TRBJ1-2,few,17,TRBV29-1,SVDSLLRQGAVEDYGYT
TRBJ1-2,.,14,TRBV7-9,ASSPSPGYAYGGYT
TRBJ2-5,.,12,TRBV24-1,ATSAGVGEETQY
TRBJ1-5,.,14,TRBV12-3/TRBV12-4,ASSHSRGQHYQPQH
TRBJ2-5,.,16,TRBV3-1,ASSPTQRPSGRKETQY
TRBJ2-4,.,12,TRBV7-3,ASSWVGGSGIQY
TRBJ2-6,.,16,TRBV7-9,ASSLGQTTYSGANVLT
TRBJ1-1,.,13,TRBV5-1,ASSSMGRENTEAF
TRBJ1-2,once,12,TRBV3-1,ASSLRQGRGGYT
TRBJ2-5,.,14,TRBV7-2,ASSPWRTSGTETQY
TRBJ2-1,.,14,TRBV6-5,ARGTSGRARYNEQF
TRBJ2-1,.,10,TRBV7-9,ASSLMGGEQF
.,.,12,TRBV3-1,ASGRTSGPYEQY
TRBJ2-7,once,13,TRBV21-1,ASSNPGTGTYEQY